This TCR beta chain was retrieved from a study of blood T cell repertoires in COVID-19. Clones were read by immunoSEQ multiplex PCR, and TCRdb kept only the in-frame ones, dropping some. The sample lists nearly 350,000 clones, around 83% seen once, with almost 3% in the top ten. Sequenced: peripheral blood. The receptor was isolated from a man aged 25 to 40 with active or convalescent COVID-19.

CDR3 residues: CACAPGGNQETQYF. DNA of the CDR3: TGTGCCTGCGCCCCCGGGGGGAACCAAGAGACCCAGTACTTC. The chain employs TRBV28 and TRBJ2-5, with 7 bases lining up with TRBD2. The CDR3 is made up of 14 amino acids. Germline CDR1 is MDHEN and CDR2 is SYDVKM. V was pared by 11 bases and J by 0 bases, with 9 bases of the junction left unmatched.